This entry describes one T cell receptor beta chain. Its cognate antigen is unknown. Sequencing was performed with immunoSEQ multiplex PCR; in TCRdb, only in-frame clones are kept and a portion is missing. The table lists 2,500,000 or so clones, over 85% of them singletons, with about 0.34% in the top ten. The sample belongs to a study of shared clonotypes between healthy human individuals. Findings of the study overall: A generally larger estimated richness was seen in naive subsets than in memory subsets. Despite large depth, rarefaction showed incomplete sorted-subset sequencing.

The V end was cut by 3 bases, the J end by 0 bases, with 11 bases between. Per the germline V gene, CDR1 is MDHEN and CDR2 is SYDVKM. The CDR3 length is 16 residues. The V and J genes are TRBV28 and TRBJ1-4; possibly TRBD1 for D (6 bases). Material for sequencing was naive CD4+ T cells from PBMCs. Regarding subset: CD45RA+ positively selected. The clonotype comes from a man between 18 and 29 years old in good health. Some clones in this sample may be carry-over from other donors' samples. The CDR3 is CASSFRGPATNEKLFF. CDR3 DNA: TGTGCCAGCAGTTTTCGGGGGCCTGCAACTAATGAAAAACTGTTTTTT.